Listed here are 9 T cell receptor beta chains from one sample, sequenced in a study of cytomegalovirus exposure and HLA in healthy donors. Primers included in the PCR were 60 Vbeta and 13 Jbeta primers. Assay: immunoSEQ multiplex PCR; the TCRdb copy retains only in-frame clones and omits some. The sample has 95,000 to 150,000 clones; the top ten hold roughly 2.5%. Specimen: PBMCs. All receptors derive from a man aged 30 to 45 in good health and CMV-seronegative.

The gene calls are TRBV2 and TRBJ2-3; 10 bases are shared with TRBD2. The V and J ends lost 4 bases and 3 bases, in that order; junction bases with no gene match: 4. The CDR3 runs 15 residues. Germline CDR1 SNHLY, CDR2 FYNNEI. In nucleotides, the CDR3 is TGTGCCAGCAGTGCTACTAGCGGGACGACAGATACGCAGTATTTT. This translates into CASSATSGTTDTQYF.

The rearrangement joins TRBV5-1 to TRBJ2-3, with 10 bases aligning to TRBD2. There are 16 residues in the CDR3. Losses at the gene ends were 4 bases for V and 2 bases for J; bases not matched to a gene: 7. Germline V CDR1 and CDR2: SGHRS, YFSETQ. CDR3 coding DNA: TGCGCCAGCAGCCCCGGGGGACTAGCGAACACAGATACGCAGTATTTT. Protein product: CASSPGGLANTDTQYF.

The gene calls are TRBV2 and TRBJ1-5, with a tentative D call TRBD1 (5 bases). The V and J ends lost 5 bases and 4 bases respectively, with 18 bases between them. The CDR3 totals 16 residues. Germline V gene data show CDR1 as SNHLY and CDR2 as FYNNEI. The DNA of the CDR3 is TGTGCCAGCAGTAATACCGGGCCCGGGGGAAATCAGCCCCAGCATTTT. Translation: CASSNTGPGGNQPQHF.

The chain employs TRBV7-9 and TRBJ2-3; D unclear. This CDR3 has 14 residues. The germline V and J ends were trimmed by 5 bases and 1 base, with 10 bases remaining between them. Germline V CDR1 and CDR2: SEHNR, FQNEAQ (reference sequence). Written as DNA, the CDR3 is TGTGCCAGCAGCCCCTCGGTGGGCACAGATACGCAGTATTTT. Its translation is CASSPSVGTDTQYF.

The chain recombines TRBV30 with TRBJ2-3, with 7 bases that match TRBD2. V shed 4 bases and J 5 bases; nucleotides not matched to a gene: 6. Germline CDR1 GTSNPN, CDR2 SVGIG (reference sequence). The CDR3 covers 13 residues. The CDR3 nucleotides are TGTGCCTGGAACCGGGAGGTGGAAGATACGCAGTATTTT. Residues: CAWNREVEDTQYF.

CDR3 in amino acids: CASSEQGWYEQYF. CDR3 bases: TGTGCCAGCAGTGAGCAGGGCTGGTACGAGCAGTACTTC. The chain recombines TRBV6-1 with TRBJ2-7; D possibly corresponds to TRBD1 (5 bases). Germline CDR1 reads MNHNS; CDR2 reads SASEGT. Trimming removed 3 bases from V and 4 bases from J, with 10 bases in between. CDR3 length: 13 residues.

This chain links TRBV11-1 with TRBJ2-3; 10 bases agree with TRBD2. J lost 4 bases, V lost 2 bases, and 6 bases had no gene match. Germline V gene sequence: CDR1 SGHAT, CDR2 FQDESV (reference sequence). CDR3 length: 16 residues. The CDR3 loop is CASSLSTSGMADTQYF. CDR3 nucleotides: TGTGCCAGCAGCTTATCAACTAGCGGGATGGCAGATACGCAGTATTTT.

This sequence joins TRBV15 and TRBJ1-1, with a weak D call TRBD1 (5 bases). The CDR3 has 15 amino acids. The germline V gene encodes CDR1 LNHNV and CDR2 YYDKDF (reference sequence). Trimming removed 3 bases from V and 0 bases from J, with 11 bases in between. This CDR3 reads CATSRTELMNTEAFF. CDR3 nucleotide sequence: TGTGCCACCAGCAGGACAGAACTCATGAACACTGAAGCTTTCTTT.

J is TRBJ2-3 and V is TRBV10-2, with TRBD2 matching over 15 bases. CDR1 and CDR2 from the germline V gene are WSHSY and SAAADI. J lost 5 bases, V lost 6 bases, and 0 bases had no gene match. CDR3 length equals 14 residues. CDR3 coding DNA: TGCGCCAGCAGGGGACTAGCGGGAGGAGATACGCAGTATTTT. Its translation is CASRGLAGGDTQYF.